Each of the 5 T cell receptor beta chains below was sequenced from the same sample in a study of chemoradiotherapy in HPV16-positive cancers. Sequenced by immunoSEQ multiplex PCR; TCRdb stores in-frame clones only, minus some. The data contain over 30,000 clones, roughly 78% of them singletons. Source: blood, taken from a patient who underwent chemoradiotherapy. All receptors come from a human donor with HPV-associated anogenital cancer.

The V gene is TRBV18, the J gene TRBJ1-2, with TRBD1 identical over 9 bases. The V gene end was trimmed by 2 bases and the J gene end by 8 bases; junction bases not matched to a gene: 9. The CDR3 extends over 15 amino acids. Germline-derived CDR1 and CDR2 are KGHSH and LQKENI. The DNA for the CDR3 is TGTGCCAGCTCACCAAGGGACAGGGAATTCGGAGGCTACACCTTC. This sequence encodes CASSPRDREFGGYTF. The whole variable domain, filled in from reference TRBV18 and TRBJ1-2, reads NAGVMQNPRHLVRRRGQEARLRCSPMKGHSHVYWYRQLPEEGLKFMVYLQKENIIDESGMPKERFSAEFPKEGPSILRIQQVVRGDSAAYFCASSPRDREFGGYTFGSGTRLTVV.

The V and J genes are TRBV4-3 and TRBJ1-2, with D perhaps TRBD1 (5 bases). The CDR3 is made up of 15 amino acids. Between the trimmed V and J ends, which lost 3 bases and 5 bases, there was a span of 16 bases. Germline assignment: CDR1 LGHNA and CDR2 YSLEER. Here the CDR3 DNA reads TGCGCCAGCAGCCAGACCGAAGGGACCGCTTATGGCTACACCTTC. It translates to CASSQTEGTAYGYTF.

This chain connects TRBV5-1 to TRBJ2-6; TRBD1 might be the D (5 bases). V was trimmed by 0 bases and J by 2 bases, leaving 6 bases between them. This CDR3 comprises 15 residues. Looked up from germline, CDR1 is SGHRS and CDR2 is YFSETQ. The CDR3 protein is CASSLEGTGANVLTF. CDR3 nucleotide sequence: TGCGCCAGCAGCTTGGAGGGGACTGGGGCCAACGTCCTGACTTTC.

The chain is built from TRBV2 and TRBJ2-5, with 12 bases lining up with TRBD2. From germline, CDR1 is SNHLY and CDR2 FYNNEI. The V segment lost 3 bases and the J segment 13 bases; nucleotides outside the gene matches: 9. The CDR3 is 14 residues long. The CDR3 loop is CASSETSGGPVLYF. As DNA, the CDR3 is TGTGCCAGCAGTGAGACTAGCGGGGGACCTGTGCTGTACTTC.

This chain links TRBV30 with TRBJ1-1; no definite D call. This CDR3 is built from 13 residues. V was trimmed by 0 bases and J by 1 base, leaving 6 bases between them. Germline CDR1 GTSNPN, CDR2 SVGIG (reference sequence). The CDR3 reads CAWSVLENTEAFF. CDR3 nucleotides: TGTGCCTGGAGTGTCCTGGAGAACACTGAAGCTTTCTTT.